Sequencing of this T cell receptor (beta chain) was carried out in a study of memory CD4+ T cells and cytomegalovirus serostatus. With 2 bases removed from V and 1 base from J, the gap between germline ends came to 14 bases. Germline CDR1 MNHEY, CDR2 SMNVEV (reference sequence). The CDR3 has 16 amino acids. Single viable CD3+CD4+CD8-CD45RO+ cells were sorted as the memory CD4+ T cells. Clones were read by immunoSEQ multiplex PCR, and TCRdb kept only the in-frame ones, dropping some. Here the sample spans 45,000 to 65,000 clones, 80% to 85% being singletons. This TCR came from an adult in good health and CMV-seropositive. Sequencing was done on a sample of memory CD4+ T cells from blood. This chain uses TRBV27 with TRBJ1-1; D remains unclear. The CDR3 spells CASSLLGSSGNTEAFF. CDR3 nucleotide sequence: TGTGCCAGCAGTTTACTCGGCAGTAGCGGGAACACTGAAGCTTTCTTT.